This passage covers 28 T cell receptor beta chains from one sample sequenced in a study of cytomegalovirus exposure and HLA in healthy donors. Here immunoSEQ multiplex PCR was the method, and the copy in TCRdb shows in-frame clones only, minus some. Counted here are approximately 200,000 clones, 85% to 90% occurring once; the ten biggest clones make up about 3%. The sequenced sample consisted of PBMCs. The receptors shown here come from a woman aged 18-35 years in good health and CMV-seronegative.

The chain has TRBV7-9 and TRBJ1-2; 7 nucleotides agree with TRBD1. The CDR3 sequence is 16 residues long. V shed 7 bases and J 3 bases; nucleotides not matched to a gene: 14. Germline values: CDR1 SEHNR, CDR2 FQNEAQ (reference sequence). The CDR3 DNA follows: TGTGCCAGCACCAGAGGGACAGTCAGGCAGGACTATGGCTACACCTTC. Translated: CASTRGTVRQDYGYTF.

This sequence joins TRBV6-6 and TRBJ2-1; 10 bases map to TRBD2. CDR1 is MNHNY and CDR2 is SVGAGI in the germline V gene (reference sequence). The CDR3 is 15 amino acids. Germline trimming cut 5 bases from V and 7 bases from J; bases unmatched to any gene: 8. CDR3 in DNA: TGTGCCAGCAGTACACTAGCGGGGATTCGGAATGAGCAGTTCTTC. As protein: CASSTLAGIRNEQFF.

This chain joins TRBV5-1 and TRBJ2-7; D not certain. In germline, CDR1 is SGHRS, CDR2 YFSETQ. The CDR3 consists of 13 residues. V was cut by 4 bases and J by 1 base, with 9 bases left in between. The CDR3 nucleotides read TGCGCCAGCAGCCAGACAAGGTCCTACGAGCAGTACTTC. Protein sequence: CASSQTRSYEQYF.

This chain joins TRBV4-2 and TRBJ2-2; 9 bases line up with TRBD2. The CDR3 is made up of 14 amino acids. Germline CDR1 is LGHNA and CDR2 is YNFKEQ. Trimming removed 4 bases from V and 6 bases from J; junction bases left unmatched: 3. The CDR3 DNA follows: TGTGCCAGCAGCCCGGAGCGGGAGGCCGGGGAGCTGTTTTTT. This gives the protein CASSPEREAGELFF.

The gene calls are TRBV29-1 and TRBJ1-1; 8 nucleotides agree with TRBD1. CDR3 length equals 14 residues. After removal of 5 bases from V and 5 bases from J, the junction contained 10 bases not matched to a gene. Germline CDR1 and CDR2: SQVTM and ANQGSEA. The CDR3 spells CSVSFGQGATEAFF. The CDR3 DNA is TGCAGCGTTTCTTTTGGGCAGGGGGCTACTGAAGCTTTCTTT.

The V call is TRBV25-1, the J call TRBJ1-5; D is uncertain. Germline V CDR1 and CDR2: MGHDK, SYGVNS. This CDR3 has 14 residues. Between the trimmed V and J ends, which lost 3 bases and 4 bases, there was a span of 10 bases. CDR3 sequence (DNA): TGTGCCAGCAGTGAGCCAGGTGCAAATCAGCCCCAGCATTTT. Translated: CASSEPGANQPQHF.

The chain uses TRBV19 and TRBJ1-2, with 7 bases identical to TRBD1. This CDR3 has 15 residues. Germline CDR1 and CDR2: LNHDA and SQIVND (reference sequence). Unmatched junction bases numbered 12, after V lost 3 bases and J lost 8 bases. The CDR3 protein is CASSISSTGAQGYTF. CDR3 nucleotides: TGTGCCAGTAGTATTTCAAGTACAGGGGCACAGGGCTACACCTTC.

V usage is TRBV19 and J usage is TRBJ1-2, with D unclear. V dropped 4 bases and J dropped 0 bases, with 12 bases sitting between them. Germline CDR1 and CDR2: LNHDA and SQIVND (reference sequence). CDR3 length equals 15 residues. The CDR3 bases are TGTGCCAGTAGTAAAACAGCTTCAGCTAACTATGGCTACACCTTC. Translation gives CASSKTASANYGYTF.

This clone was seen a handful of times. The chain couples TRBV27 to TRBJ2-7, with 7 positions matching TRBD2. The length of the CDR3 is 13 residues. Germline CDR1 MNHEY, CDR2 SMNVEV (reference sequence). V lost 3 bases and J lost 1; bases outside the gene matches: 0. In nucleotides, the CDR3 is TGTGCCAGCAGTTTCGGGAGGTCCTACGAGCAGTACTTC. Amino acid sequence: CASSFGRSYEQYF.

The genes are TRBV18 and TRBJ2-1; 8 bases map to TRBD2. This CDR3 spans 13 amino acids. In germline, CDR1 is KGHSH, CDR2 LQKENI. J lost 15 bases, V lost 0 bases, and 7 bases had no gene match. The CDR3 spells CASSPPEERELFF. The CDR3 bases are TGTGCCAGCTCACCACCGGAGGAGCGGGAGTTGTTCTTC.

The chain uses TRBV27 and TRBJ2-1; tentative D call: TRBD2 (6 bases). The CDR3 consists of 16 residues. CDR1 and CDR2 from the germline V gene are MNHEY and SMNVEV (reference sequence). Trimming shortened V by 1 base and J by 8 bases, and 18 bases separated the two germline ends. This CDR3 reads CASSLLRDLPRDEQFF. The CDR3 coding sequence is TGTGCCAGCAGTTTATTGCGGGACCTCCCGCGGGATGAGCAGTTCTTC.

In its sample, this clone was seen a few times. J is TRBJ2-7 and V is TRBV6-6; maybe TRBD1 (6 bases). The V and J ends lost 5 bases and 4 bases respectively, with 18 bases between them. Germline values: CDR1 MNHNY, CDR2 SVGAGI (reference sequence). This CDR3 has 15 amino acids. CDR3 DNA: TGTGCCAGCAGTCCGGGGCAGGGGATCTATTACGAGCAGTACTTC. Protein product: CASSPGQGIYYEQYF.

The rearrangement links TRBV4-2 to TRBJ2-4, with TRBD2 identical over 8 bases. The length of the CDR3 is 18 residues. Per germline, CDR1 LGHNA and CDR2 YNFKEQ. The V and J ends lost 0 bases and 1 base, in that order; junction bases with no gene match: 8. CDR3 coding DNA: TGTGCCAGCAGCCAAGATCGGCGCGGGAGGCGGGCCAAAAACATTCAGTACTTC. Its protein is CASSQDRRGRRAKNIQYF.

The chain uses TRBV5-1 and TRBJ2-7; the match to TRBD2 covers 7 bases. Germline V gene sequence: CDR1 SGHRS, CDR2 YFSETQ. V gave up 5 bases and J gave up 0 bases; unmatched junction bases: 8. CDR3 length: 15 residues. The CDR3 DNA is TGCGCCAGCAGACCTCCGGGAGGATACTCCTACGAGCAGTACTTC. Protein: CASRPPGGYSYEQYF. Using reference TRBV5-1 and TRBJ2-7 for the parts outside the CDR3, the full variable domain is KAGVTQTPRYLIKTRGQQVTLSCSPISGHRSVSWYQQTPGQGLQFLFEYFSETQRNKGNFPGRFSGRQFSNSRSEMNVSTLELGDSALYLCASRPPGGYSYEQYFGPGTRLTVT.

The chain is built from TRBV6-5 and TRBJ2-7, with 8 bases that match TRBD1. CDR3 length: 13 amino acids. Trimming cost V 6 bases and J 5 bases; bases outside gene matches: 6. CDR1 and CDR2 (germline): MNHEY, SVGAGI. The CDR3: CASRVDRGDEQYF. DNA of the CDR3: TGTGCCAGCAGGGTCGACAGGGGTGACGAGCAGTACTTC.

This chain joins TRBV7-9 and TRBJ2-7; possibly TRBD1 for D (6 bases). This CDR3 comprises 16 residues. V was clipped by 5 bases and J by 2 bases, with 19 bases between them. Germline V gene sequence: CDR1 SEHNR, CDR2 FQNEAQ (reference sequence). The CDR3 DNA reads TGTGCCAGCAGCCAACCGACGGACAGACCAACCTACGAGCAGTACTTC. The encoded protein is CASSQPTDRPTYEQYF.

The chain carries TRBV10-3 and TRBJ2-3; 13 bases map to TRBD2. The CDR3 is 15 amino acids. In germline, CDR1 is ENHRY, CDR2 SYGVKD. J lost 2 bases, V lost 8 bases, and 4 bases had no gene match. CDR3 coding DNA: TGTGCCATCGGGACTAGCGGGGCCCTCACAGATACGCAGTATTTT. It is translated as CAIGTSGALTDTQYF.

The V and J genes are TRBV10-1 and TRBJ2-5, with TRBD2 as a possible D gene (6 bases). Germline CDR1 is WNHNN and CDR2 is SYGVQD (reference sequence). This CDR3 is built from 13 residues. The V and J ends lost 5 bases and 2 bases respectively, with 9 bases between them. CDR3 region: CASSPGGQETQYF. Written as DNA, the CDR3 is TGCGCCAGCAGTCCCGGGGGACAAGAGACCCAGTACTTC.

V usage is TRBV4-1 and J usage is TRBJ1-1, with 7 nucleotides matching TRBD1. Germline CDR1 reads MGHRA; CDR2 reads YSYEKL. After removal of 3 bases from V and 4 bases from J, the junction contained 11 bases not matched to a gene. This CDR3 is built from 16 residues. CDR3 nucleotides: TGCGCCAGCAGCCAGAGGGGGCAGGTAGTGGGCACTGAAGCTTTCTTT. Amino acid sequence: CASSQRGQVVGTEAFF.

The chain combines TRBV30 with TRBJ2-7, with TRBD1 matching over 8 bases. Trimming removed 3 bases from V and 3 bases from J; junction bases left unmatched: 10. Germline V gene data show CDR1 as GTSNPN and CDR2 as SVGIG (reference sequence). The CDR3 is 15 amino acids. CDR3: CAWRGPGTGLYEQYF. In DNA, the CDR3 is TGTGCCTGGAGGGGACCCGGGACAGGACTCTACGAGCAGTACTTC.

The genes are TRBV19 and TRBJ2-5, with D possibly TRBD2 on 6 matching bases. This CDR3 is built from 17 residues. The V end lost 6 bases, the J end lost 2 bases, and 22 bases lay between the germline ends. Per germline, CDR1 LNHDA and CDR2 SQIVND (reference sequence). The DNA of the CDR3 is TGTGCCAGTAGCGTGGGGTGGAGGGGAGCAGTACAAGAGACCCAGTACTTC. Amino acids: CASSVGWRGAVQETQYF.

V is TRBV5-1 and J is TRBJ2-7, with 9 positions matching TRBD1. The CDR3 loop spans 16 amino acids. V lost 4 bases to trimming and J lost 1 base; unmatched junction nucleotides: 9. Germline V lookup: CDR1 SGHRS, CDR2 YFSETQ. The CDR3 is CASSRGTGSLSYEQYF. CDR3 nucleotides: TGCGCCAGCAGCCGGGGGACAGGGTCTTTGTCCTACGAGCAGTACTTC.

This clone was seen a single time. V is TRBV2 and J is TRBJ1-1; D unresolved. Germline V CDR1 and CDR2: SNHLY, FYNNEI. The CDR3 consists of 11 residues. The V end lost 8 bases, the J end lost 4 bases, and 8 bases lay between the germline ends. CDR3 amino acids: CASVGVTEAFF. In DNA form, the CDR3 reads TGTGCCAGCGTCGGGGTCACTGAAGCTTTCTTT. Complete variable domain (other parts from reference TRBV2 and TRBJ1-1): EPEVTQTPSHQVTQMGQEVILRCVPISNHLYFYWYRQILGQKVEFLVSFYNNEISEKSEIFDDQFSVERPDGSNFTLKIRSTKLEDSAMYFCASVGVTEAFFGQGTRLTVV.

A remark on this clone: The same CDR3 can be traced to other DNA sequences in this sample. V usage is TRBV27 and J usage is TRBJ2-7, with TRBD1 matching 8 bases. The V segment lost 5 bases and the J segment 4 bases; nucleotides outside the gene matches: 4. The CDR3 contains 13 residues. The germline V gene has CDR1 MNHEY and CDR2 SMNVEV (reference sequence). The CDR3 protein is CASSLQGAYEQYF. The DNA of the CDR3 is TGTGCCAGCAGTCTCCAGGGGGCATACGAGCAGTACTTC.

This clone was detected only a few times. This chain joins TRBV20-1 and TRBJ1-1; TRBD1 matches 7 bases. The CDR3 spans 11 residues. With 6 bases clipped from V and 11 bases from J, the junction kept 9 bases outside the gene matches. Germline CDR1 DFQATT, CDR2 SNEGSKA (reference sequence). The CDR3 sequence: CSATDRAFAFF. In DNA, the CDR3 is TGCAGTGCCACCGACAGGGCGTTCGCTTTCTTT.

The chain links TRBV28 to TRBJ1-5; 9 bases fit TRBD1. Germline-derived CDR1 and CDR2 are MDHEN and SYDVKM. V lost 5 bases to trimming and J lost 0 bases; unmatched junction nucleotides: 8. The CDR3 extends over 17 amino acids. The CDR3 DNA follows: TGTGCCAGCAGTGCGGTCACAGGGGGCGATAGCAATCAGCCCCAGCATTTT. This gives the protein CASSAVTGGDSNQPQHF.

The chain has TRBV4-3 and TRBJ1-2; possible D gene TRBD1, 5 bases. Trimming pared 0 bases from V and 5 bases from J, leaving 10 bases between. CDR1 LGHNA and CDR2 YSLEER come from the germline V gene. The CDR3 covers 14 residues. This CDR3 is CASSQEGGGYGYTF. The CDR3 nucleotides read TGCGCCAGCAGCCAAGAGGGCGGGGGGTATGGCTACACCTTC.

In regard to this clone: One end of the junction varies from germline; a read error may be responsible. V and J are TRBV7-2 and TRBJ2-1; 8 nucleotides agree with TRBD2. Germline-derived CDR1 and CDR2 are SGHTA and FQGNSA. This CDR3 is built from 15 residues. The CDR3 sequence is CVSSLVSGRGNEQFF. Written as DNA, the CDR3 is TGTGTCAGCAGCTTGGTGAGCGGGAGAGGCAATGAGCAGTTCTTC.